What follows describes a single T cell receptor beta chain. This record comes from a study of blood T cell repertoires in COVID-19. Data came from immunoSEQ multiplex PCR; TCRdb stores just in-frame clones and leaves some out. The table includes approximately 110,000 clones, less than 85% detected once. The CDR3 sequence is 16 residues long. The germline CDR1 and CDR2 sequences are SGHTS and YDEGEE. The trim removed 0 bases at V and 7 bases at J, leaving 11 bases unmatched. Sequenced: peripheral blood. The sequence was obtained from a human donor in a cohort sampled during active or convalescent COVID-19. This chain connects TRBV5-8 to TRBJ1-1; 8 positions agree with TRBD1. CDR3 nucleotide sequence: TGTGCCAGCAGCTTGGGACAGGGGTGGAGGTTGAATGAAGCTTTCTTT. This sequence encodes CASSLGQGWRLNEAFF.